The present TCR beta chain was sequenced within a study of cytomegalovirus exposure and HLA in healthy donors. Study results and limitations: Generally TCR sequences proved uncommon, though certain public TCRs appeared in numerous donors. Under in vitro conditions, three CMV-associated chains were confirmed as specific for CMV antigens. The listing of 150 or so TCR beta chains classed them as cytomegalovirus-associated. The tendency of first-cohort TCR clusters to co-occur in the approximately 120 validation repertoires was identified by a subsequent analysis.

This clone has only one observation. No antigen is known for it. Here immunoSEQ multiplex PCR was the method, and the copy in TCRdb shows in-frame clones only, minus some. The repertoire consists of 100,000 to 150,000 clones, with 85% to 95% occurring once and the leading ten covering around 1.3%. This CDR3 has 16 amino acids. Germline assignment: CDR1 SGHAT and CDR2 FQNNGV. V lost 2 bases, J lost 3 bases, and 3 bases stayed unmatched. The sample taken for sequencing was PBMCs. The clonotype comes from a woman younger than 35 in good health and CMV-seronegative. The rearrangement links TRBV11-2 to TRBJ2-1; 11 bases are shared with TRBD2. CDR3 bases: TGTGCCAGCAGCTTACCAGGACTAGCGGGCTACAATGAGCAGTTCTTC. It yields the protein CASSLPGLAGYNEQFF.